Each of the 31 T cell receptor beta chains below was sequenced from the same sample in a study of CXCR3-negative and CXCR3-positive naive CD8 T cells. Study outcomes and limitations: Compared with CXCR3-negative naive cells, CXCR3-positive naive cells showed more hydrophobic TRB CDR3s.

With UMI labels, 5' RACE was used to prepare the TRB cDNA libraries. TCRdb reprocessed the 5' RACE reads, with one entry per CDR3 protein and no DNA. The sample table sets out some 150,000 distinct CDR3 sequences. The antigens for these receptors are not known. The material sequenced was naive CXCR3+ CD8+ T cells from blood. Subset here: CD45RO-CCR7+CD27+CD95- naive CD8+ T cells expressing CXCR3 (TNR3+). These receptors all stem from a human donor in good health. Some clones in this sample may be carry-over from other donors' samples.

The J gene is TRBJ2-1, the V gene TRBV9; the TCRdb D gene call, TRBD1, has no DNA to confirm it. The CDR3 extends over 13 amino acids. Germline V gene sequence: CDR1 SGDLS, CDR2 YYNGEE. The CDR3 sequence: CASSVVGANEQFF. The whole variable domain, remainder taken from reference TRBV9 and TRBJ2-1, is DSGVTQTPKHLITATGQRVTLRCSPRSGDLSVYWYQQSLDQGLQFLIQYYNGEERAKGNILERFSAQQFPDLHSELNLSSLELGDSALYFCASSVVGANEQFFGPGTRLTVL.

The rearrangement joins TRBV9 to TRBJ1-2; checking the TCRdb D call of TRBD1 is not possible without DNA. Germline V lookup: CDR1 SGDLS, CDR2 YYNGEE. The CDR3 length is 13 residues. CDR3 sequence reads: CASSVQGLYGYTF.

The V and J genes are TRBV23-1 and TRBJ2-1; there is no DNA to check the TCRdb D call of TRBD1. TRBV23-1 has ORF status, its function being uncertain. The CDR3 runs to 14 residues. The CDR3 spells CASLIGGSSWEQFF.

The chain is built from TRBV6-5 and TRBJ1-1; the D gene TCRdb calls, TRBD1, cannot be checked with no DNA. This CDR3 region has 19 residues. Per germline, CDR1 MNHEY and CDR2 SVGAGI. The CDR3 reads CASSYLDREMELGYTEAFF.

V usage is TRBV7-9 and J usage is TRBJ2-7; absent DNA, TCRdb's TRBD2 call cannot be checked. Germline CDR1 reads SEHNR; CDR2 reads FQNEAQ (reference sequence). This CDR3 is 12 amino acids long. CDR3 amino acids: CASSRTSDEQYF.

This rearrangement joins TRBV29-1 to TRBJ1-2; the TCRdb call, TRBD1, lacks DNA for checking. The germline V gene has CDR1 SQVTM and CDR2 ANQGSEA. The CDR3 sequence is 15 residues long. CDR3 residues: CSEQRRDSANYGYTF.

CDR3 residues: CASSERTGGYNEQFF. The chain combines TRBV2 with TRBJ2-1; TCRdb indicates TRBD1, and absent DNA this call remains unverified. CDR1 and CDR2 (germline): SNHLY, FYNNEI. The CDR3 spans 15 residues.

The chain employs TRBV12-3 or TRBV12-4 and TRBJ2-7; absent DNA, TCRdb's TRBD2 call cannot be checked. The CDR3 is 16 residues long. CDR3: CASSSVRLAGRNEQYF.

The CDR3 sequence: CSVERRYNEQFF. The chain recombines TRBV29-1 with TRBJ2-1. The CDR3 has 12 amino acids. Per the germline V gene, CDR1 is SQVTM and CDR2 is ANQGSEA.

The chain uses TRBV29-1 and TRBJ2-2; the D gene TCRdb calls, TRBD2, cannot be checked with no DNA. There are 18 residues in the CDR3. Germline-derived CDR1 and CDR2 are SQVTM and ANQGSEA. The CDR3: CSVTNPGTSGGPAGELFF.

This chain links TRBV7-9 with TRBJ1-2; TCRdb's D call, TRBD1, is unchecked because there is no DNA. CDR1 is SEHNR, CDR2 FQNEAQ, per germline (reference sequence). This CDR3 contains 15 residues. The CDR3 sequence is CASSLEVDRSYGYTF.

The J gene is TRBJ2-1, the V gene TRBV7-9; the TCRdb call, TRBD1, lacks DNA for checking. Germline-derived CDR1 and CDR2 are SEHNR and FQNEAQ (reference sequence). The CDR3 spans 17 residues. The CDR3: CASSGSGTPMFYDEQFF.

J is TRBJ2-7 and V is TRBV29-1; checking the TCRdb D call of TRBD1 is not possible without DNA. The CDR3 extends over 13 amino acids. Looked up from germline, CDR1 is SQVTM and CDR2 is ANQGSEA. The CDR3 sequence is CSVDGQGTYEQYF.

The chain couples TRBV12-3 or TRBV12-4 to TRBJ2-1; TCRdb indicates TRBD1, and absent DNA this call remains unverified. This CDR3 has 16 amino acids. CDR3 in amino acids: CASSFFPGGTYNEQFF.

The chain couples TRBV29-1 to TRBJ1-3; TCRdb calls TRBD1, which cannot be checked without DNA. The CDR3 is 14 residues long. Germline CDR1 SQVTM, CDR2 ANQGSEA. CDR3 loop: CSVEDPGGGNTIYF.

The chain employs TRBV29-1 and TRBJ2-7; the TRBD1 assignment by TCRdb is unverifiable without DNA. The germline CDR1 and CDR2 sequences are SQVTM and ANQGSEA. This CDR3 has 12 amino acids. The CDR3 protein is CSVRTGGYEQYF.

V is TRBV6-1 and J is TRBJ2-3; as DNA is missing, the TRBD2 call by TCRdb cannot be tested. The CDR3 has 16 amino acids. Germline loops: CDR1 MNHNS, CDR2 SASEGT. The CDR3 sequence: CASSSGLAGASDTQYF.

CDR3 loop: CSALAESYEQYF. The rearrangement uses TRBV29-1 and TRBJ2-7; TCRdb outputs TRBD2, but without DNA this stays unchecked. Germline lookup yields CDR1 SQVTM and CDR2 ANQGSEA. The CDR3 is 12 amino acids.

The genes are TRBV7-8 and TRBJ2-4; TCRdb indicates TRBD1, and absent DNA this call remains unverified. The CDR3 runs to 14 residues. The germline V gene has CDR1 SGHVS and CDR2 FQNEAQ. CDR3 region: CASSLGQARDIQYF.

This sequence joins TRBV29-1 and TRBJ2-7. This CDR3 contains 11 residues. Germline V gene lookup returns CDR1 SQVTM and CDR2 ANQGSEA. This CDR3 is CSVISSYEQYF.

The V call is TRBV29-1, the J call TRBJ2-7. CDR1 is SQVTM, CDR2 ANQGSEA, per germline. CDR3 length: 13 amino acids. This chain's CDR3 is CSVEAADSYEQYF.

CDR3 protein: CSARRQVTGELFF. This rearrangement joins TRBV20-1 to TRBJ2-2; TCRdb picks TRBD1, but there is no DNA to check that call. The CDR3 contains 13 residues. CDR1 DFQATT and CDR2 SNEGSKA come from the germline V gene (reference sequence).

The CDR3 protein is CASIEGVVTEAFF. This chain connects TRBV6-1 to TRBJ1-1. Germline CDR1 and CDR2: MNHNS and SASEGT. This CDR3 contains 13 residues.

The CDR3 sequence: CASSPGTGGTSYEQYF. V usage is TRBV7-6 and J usage is TRBJ2-7; TCRdb reports TRBD1, a call that lacks DNA to check it against. Germline-derived CDR1 and CDR2 are SGHVS and FNYEAQ. The CDR3 covers 16 residues. Supplemented by reference TRBV7-6 and TRBJ2-7, the full variable domain reads GAGVSQSPRYKVTKRGQDVALRCDPISGHVSLYWYRQALGQGPEFLTYFNYEAQQDKSGLPNDRFSAERPEGSISTLTIQRTEQRDSAMYRCASSPGTGGTSYEQYFGPGTRLTVT.

The rearrangement uses TRBV20-1 and TRBJ2-7. CDR3 length equals 14 residues. Germline CDR1 and CDR2: DFQATT and SNEGSKA (reference sequence). The CDR3 reads CSARDLVGGPEQYF.

This chain links TRBV4-3 with TRBJ1-2; lacking DNA, the TRBD1 call made by TCRdb goes unchecked. The CDR3 has 17 residues. From germline, CDR1 is LGHNA and CDR2 YSLEER. The chain's CDR3 is CASSQERQGSYFYGYTF.

The V and J genes are TRBV7-3 and TRBJ2-1; with no DNA, the TCRdb D assignment of TRBD1 cannot be verified. The CDR3 spans 13 residues. CDR1 and CDR2 from the germline V gene are SGHTA and FQGTGA. The chain's CDR3 is CASSLPGLNEQFF.

V and J are TRBV12-3 or TRBV12-4 and TRBJ1-5; the D gene TCRdb calls, TRBD1, cannot be checked with no DNA. The CDR3 loop spans 15 amino acids. The chain's CDR3 is CASSFGGTSNQPQHF.

V usage is TRBV6-6 and J usage is TRBJ2-4; the D call of TRBD1 rests on TCRdb alone, since no DNA is present to check it. The CDR3 covers 14 residues. Germline V gives CDR1 MNHNY, CDR2 SVGAGI (reference sequence). CDR3 residues: CASSAARDRTATAF.

The J gene is TRBJ1-2, the V gene TRBV12-3 or TRBV12-4; TCRdb outputs TRBD1, but without DNA this stays unchecked. This CDR3 has 13 amino acids. The CDR3 reads CASSFDRRYGYTF.

The V call is TRBV20-1, the J call TRBJ2-7. There are 13 residues in the CDR3. Germline CDR1 reads DFQATT; CDR2 reads SNEGSKA (reference sequence). CDR3 residues: CSARAGNSYEQYF.